This entry concerns a single T cell receptor (beta chain). This sample is part of a study of OX40 agonist ivuxolimab in advanced cancers. Study in general: Dose-escalation cases comprised hepatocellular carcinoma, melanoma, renal cell or head and neck cancer.

The table came from immunoSEQ multiplex PCR; TCRdb's copy has only in-frame clones and leaves some out. The sample records 75,000 to 100,000 clones, approximately 84% being singletons. Trimming left V 5 bases short and J 4 bases short, with 20 bases between. CDR1 and CDR2 (germline): SGHTA, FQGTGA. The CDR3 has 16 residues. The chain couples TRBV7-3 to TRBJ2-5; TRBD1 might be the D (5 bases). The sequence came from an adult with an advanced solid tumor such as melanoma, head and neck, liver or kidney cancer. Sequenced here: CD4+ or CD8+ T cells sorted from blood, sampled in a trial of the OX40 agonist ivuxolimab. CDR3: CASSPGSQFGRETQYF. The CDR3 DNA follows: TGTGCCAGCAGCCCAGGGTCCCAATTCGGCCGAGAGACCCAGTACTTC.